Included here is one T cell receptor (beta chain) sequence, with context. The primer mix had 60 Vbeta and 13 Jbeta primers. Profiled with immunoSEQ multiplex PCR; TCRdb holds only in-frame clones, not every one. Here the sample spans over 90,000 clones, about 70% being singletons. This sample was included in a study of cytomegalovirus exposure and HLA in healthy donors. The sequencing input was PBMCs. This receptor was taken from a woman aged 65 to 85 in good health and CMV-seropositive.

The CDR3 sequence: CASSLPPGRSSYNEQFF. In nucleotides, the CDR3 is TGTGCCAGCAGTCTCCCCCCAGGGAGGAGCTCCTACAATGAGCAGTTCTTC. The chain links TRBV28 to TRBJ2-1; TRBD2 might be the D (6 bases). Germline CDR1 is MDHEN and CDR2 is SYDVKM. V was clipped by 5 bases and J by 0 bases, with 17 bases between them. This CDR3 comprises 17 residues.